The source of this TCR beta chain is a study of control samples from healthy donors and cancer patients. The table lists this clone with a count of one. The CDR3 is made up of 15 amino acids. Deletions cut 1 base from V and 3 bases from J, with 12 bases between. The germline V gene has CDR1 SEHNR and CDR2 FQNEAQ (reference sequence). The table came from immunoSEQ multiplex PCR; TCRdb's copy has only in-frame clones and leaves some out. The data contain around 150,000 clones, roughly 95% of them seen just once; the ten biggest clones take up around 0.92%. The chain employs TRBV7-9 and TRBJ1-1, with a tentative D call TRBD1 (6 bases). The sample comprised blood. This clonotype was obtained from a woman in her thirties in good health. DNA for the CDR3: TGTGCCAGCAGCTTAGGAGGGGGACAATACACTGAAGCTTTCTTT. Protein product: CASSLGGGQYTEAFF.